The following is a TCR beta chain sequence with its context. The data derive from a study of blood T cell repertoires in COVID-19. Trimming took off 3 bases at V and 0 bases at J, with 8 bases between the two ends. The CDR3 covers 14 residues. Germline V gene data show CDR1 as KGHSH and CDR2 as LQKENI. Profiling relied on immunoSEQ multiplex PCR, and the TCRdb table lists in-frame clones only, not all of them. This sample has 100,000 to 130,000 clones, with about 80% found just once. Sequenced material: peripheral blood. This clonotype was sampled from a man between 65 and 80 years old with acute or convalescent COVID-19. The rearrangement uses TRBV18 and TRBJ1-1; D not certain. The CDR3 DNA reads TGTGCCAGCTCACCTCAGATCATGAACACTGAAGCTTTCTTT. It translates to CASSPQIMNTEAFF.